This TCR beta chain was profiled in a study of beta chain features in type 1 diabetes. Study in general: Cell yields, gender and age were comparable in patients and healthy donors. All samples combined gave under 110,000,000 sorted cells for examination. The study, taken as a whole, reports: Shortening of TCRB CDR3s, moderate but significant, appeared in all four CD4+ subsets of Type 1 diabetes patients.

The CDR3 runs 15 residues. Germline V CDR1 and CDR2: SGHVS, FNYEAQ. Trimming cost V 3 bases and J 5 bases; bases outside gene matches: 8. The investigators reverse transcribed all of the isolated RNA, so they sequenced expressed TCRB transcripts. Assay: immunoSEQ multiplex PCR; the TCRdb copy retains only in-frame clones and omits some. The data contain hundreds of thousands of clones, roughly 15% of them singletons. As concerns this clone: Its antigen is still unknown.

Without exception, sorted populations had purity beyond 95%. The sequencing sample was made of naive CD4+ T cells from blood. The sequence was obtained from a man younger than 35 with type 1 diabetes. This chain connects TRBV7-6 to TRBJ2-7, with 9 bases matching TRBD1. The CDR3 bases are TGTGCCAGCAGCTTGCTCCGGGACAGGGACAACGAGCAGTACTTC. Amino acids: CASSLLRDRDNEQYF.